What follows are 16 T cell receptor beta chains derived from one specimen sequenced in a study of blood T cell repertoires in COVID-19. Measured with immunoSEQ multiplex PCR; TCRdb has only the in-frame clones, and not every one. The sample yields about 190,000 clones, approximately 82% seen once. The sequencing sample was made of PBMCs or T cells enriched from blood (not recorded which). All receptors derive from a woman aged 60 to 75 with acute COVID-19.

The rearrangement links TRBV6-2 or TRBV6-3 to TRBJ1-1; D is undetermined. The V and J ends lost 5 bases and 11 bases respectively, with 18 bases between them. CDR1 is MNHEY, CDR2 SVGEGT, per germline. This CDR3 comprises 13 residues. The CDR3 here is CASSDPPGGEAFF. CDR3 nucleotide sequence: TGTGCCAGCAGTGACCCTCCCGGAGGAGAGGCTTTCTTT.

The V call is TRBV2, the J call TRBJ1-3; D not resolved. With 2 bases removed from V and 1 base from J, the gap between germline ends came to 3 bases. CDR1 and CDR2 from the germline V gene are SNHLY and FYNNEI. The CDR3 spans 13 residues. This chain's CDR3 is CASSEQSGNTIYF. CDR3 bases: TGTGCCAGCAGTGAACAATCTGGAAACACCATATATTTT.

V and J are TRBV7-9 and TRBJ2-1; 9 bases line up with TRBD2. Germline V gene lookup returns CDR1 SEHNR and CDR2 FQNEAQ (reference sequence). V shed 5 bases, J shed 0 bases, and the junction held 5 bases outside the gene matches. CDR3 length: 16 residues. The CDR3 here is CASSPWRGGSYNEQFF. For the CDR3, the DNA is TGTGCCAGCAGCCCCTGGCGGGGGGGCTCCTACAATGAGCAGTTCTTC.

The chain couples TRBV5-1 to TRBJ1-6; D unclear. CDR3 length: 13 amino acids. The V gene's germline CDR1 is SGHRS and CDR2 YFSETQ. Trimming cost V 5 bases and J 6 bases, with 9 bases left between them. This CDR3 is CASREPPNSPLHF. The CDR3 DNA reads TGCGCCAGCAGGGAGCCCCCTAATTCACCCCTCCACTTT.

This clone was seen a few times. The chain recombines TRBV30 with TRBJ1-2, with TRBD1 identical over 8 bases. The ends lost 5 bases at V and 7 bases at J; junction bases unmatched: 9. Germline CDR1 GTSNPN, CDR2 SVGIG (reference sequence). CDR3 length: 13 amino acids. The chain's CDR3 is CAWWDRLLAGYTF. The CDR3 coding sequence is TGTGCCTGGTGGGACAGGCTTCTTGCTGGCTACACCTTC.

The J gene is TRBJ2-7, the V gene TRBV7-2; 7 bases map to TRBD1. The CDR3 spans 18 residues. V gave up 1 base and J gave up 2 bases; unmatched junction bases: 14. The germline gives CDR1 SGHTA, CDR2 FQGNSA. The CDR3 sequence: CASSLGWGPDRETYEQYF. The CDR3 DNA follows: TGTGCCAGCAGCTTAGGTTGGGGGCCCGACAGGGAGACCTACGAGCAGTACTTC.

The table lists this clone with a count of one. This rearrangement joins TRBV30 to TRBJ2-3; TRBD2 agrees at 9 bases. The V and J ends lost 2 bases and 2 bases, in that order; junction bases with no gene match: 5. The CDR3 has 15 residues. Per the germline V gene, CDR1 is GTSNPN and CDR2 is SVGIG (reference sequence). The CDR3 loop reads CAWSLAGTNTDTQYF. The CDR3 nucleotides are TGTGCCTGGAGTCTAGCGGGAACAAACACAGATACGCAGTATTTT.

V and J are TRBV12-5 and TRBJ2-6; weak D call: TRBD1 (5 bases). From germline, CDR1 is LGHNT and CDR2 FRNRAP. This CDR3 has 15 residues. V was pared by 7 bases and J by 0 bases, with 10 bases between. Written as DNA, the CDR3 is TGTGCTAGTGCGCCCGGACACTCTGGGGCCAACGTCCTGACTTTC. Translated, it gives CASAPGHSGANVLTF.

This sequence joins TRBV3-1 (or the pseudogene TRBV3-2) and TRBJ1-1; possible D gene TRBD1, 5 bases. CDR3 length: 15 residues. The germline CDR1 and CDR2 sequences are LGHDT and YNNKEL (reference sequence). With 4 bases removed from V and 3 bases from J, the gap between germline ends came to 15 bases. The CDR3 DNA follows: TGTGCCAGCAGCCGCAGAGATACAGGACACACTGAAGCTTTCTTT. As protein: CASSRRDTGHTEAFF.

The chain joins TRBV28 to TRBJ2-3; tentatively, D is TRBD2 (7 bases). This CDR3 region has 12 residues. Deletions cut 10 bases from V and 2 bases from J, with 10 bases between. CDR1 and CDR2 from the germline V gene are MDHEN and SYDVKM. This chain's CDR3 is CATGGLTDTQYF. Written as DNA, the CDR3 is TGTGCCACCGGGGGGCTCACAGATACGCAGTATTTT.

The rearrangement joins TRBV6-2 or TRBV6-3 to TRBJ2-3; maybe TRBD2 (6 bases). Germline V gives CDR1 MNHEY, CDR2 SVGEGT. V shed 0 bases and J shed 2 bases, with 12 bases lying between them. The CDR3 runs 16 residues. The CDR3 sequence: CASSYSPAGNTDTQYF. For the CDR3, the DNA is TGTGCCAGCAGTTACTCCCCGGCGGGAAACACAGATACGCAGTATTTT.

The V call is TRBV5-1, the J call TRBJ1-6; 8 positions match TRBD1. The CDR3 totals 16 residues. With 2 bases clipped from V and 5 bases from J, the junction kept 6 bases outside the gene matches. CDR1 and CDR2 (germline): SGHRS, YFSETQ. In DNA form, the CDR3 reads TGCGCCAGCAGCTTCCTACAGGGGGATAATAATTCACCCCTCCACTTT. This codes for CASSFLQGDNNSPLHF. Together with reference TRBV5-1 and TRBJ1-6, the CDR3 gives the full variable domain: KAGVTQTPRYLIKTRGQQVTLSCSPISGHRSVSWYQQTPGQGLQFLFEYFSETQRNKGNFPGRFSGRQFSNSRSEMNVSTLELGDSALYLCASSFLQGDNNSPLHFGNGTRLTVT.

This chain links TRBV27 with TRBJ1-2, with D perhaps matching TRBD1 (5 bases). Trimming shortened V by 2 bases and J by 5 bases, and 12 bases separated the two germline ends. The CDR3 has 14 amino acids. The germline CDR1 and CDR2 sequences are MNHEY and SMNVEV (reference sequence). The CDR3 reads CASSLGAGKYGYTF. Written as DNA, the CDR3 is TGTGCCAGCAGTTTAGGAGCAGGGAAGTATGGCTACACCTTC.

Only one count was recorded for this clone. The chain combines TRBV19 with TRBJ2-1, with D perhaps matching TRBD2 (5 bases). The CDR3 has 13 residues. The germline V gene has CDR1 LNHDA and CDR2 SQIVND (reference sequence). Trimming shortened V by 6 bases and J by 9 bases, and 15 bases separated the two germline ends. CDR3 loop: CASRVPGLGEQFF. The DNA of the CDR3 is TGTGCCAGTAGAGTCCCGGGATTGGGTGAGCAGTTCTTC.

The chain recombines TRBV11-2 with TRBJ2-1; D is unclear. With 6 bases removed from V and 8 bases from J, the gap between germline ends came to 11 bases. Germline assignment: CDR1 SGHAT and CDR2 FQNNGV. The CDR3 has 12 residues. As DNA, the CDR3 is TGTGCCAGCAGTCCCGGTCGGTATGAGCAGTTCTTC. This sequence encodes CASSPGRYEQFF.

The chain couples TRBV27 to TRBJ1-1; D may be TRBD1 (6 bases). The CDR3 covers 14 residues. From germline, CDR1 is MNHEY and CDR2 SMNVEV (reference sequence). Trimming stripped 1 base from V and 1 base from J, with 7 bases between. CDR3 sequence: CASSLWDKNTEAFF. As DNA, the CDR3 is TGTGCCAGCAGTTTATGGGACAAGAACACTGAAGCTTTCTTT.